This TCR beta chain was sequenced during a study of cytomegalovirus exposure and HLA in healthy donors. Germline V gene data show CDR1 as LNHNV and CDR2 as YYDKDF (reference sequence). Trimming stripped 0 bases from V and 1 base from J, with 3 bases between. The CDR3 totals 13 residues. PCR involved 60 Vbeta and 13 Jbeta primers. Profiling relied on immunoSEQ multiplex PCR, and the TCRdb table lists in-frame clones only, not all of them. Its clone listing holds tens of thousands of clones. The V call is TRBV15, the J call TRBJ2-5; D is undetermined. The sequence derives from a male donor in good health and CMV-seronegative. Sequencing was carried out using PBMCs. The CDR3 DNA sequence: TGTGCCACCAGCAGAGACATCCAAGAGACCCAGTACTTC. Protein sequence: CATSRDIQETQYF.